This T cell receptor (beta chain) originates from a study of T-cell reconstitution after alpha-beta-depleted transplantation in children. Study conclusions and caveats: At day 60, the high TCRbeta diversity found in some patients originated from recipient T cells and thymic progenitors that had survived. T-cell numbers and diversity one year post-transplant derived largely from freshly generated T cells. Reportedly, only several hundred clones from non-depleted graft cells drove alpha-beta T-cell counts at about two months.

With respect to this clonotype: What it binds is not known.

Trimming took off 4 bases at V and 2 bases at J, with 13 bases between the two ends. The germline V gene encodes CDR1 SGHRS and CDR2 YFSETQ. The CDR3 runs to 15 residues. Molecular barcoding with unique molecular identifiers was used for the TCRbeta library. From the PCR reads, TCRdb called clonotypes with MiXCR, one entry per CDR3 protein. The sample has around 300,000 distinct CDR3 sequences, around 25% seen once. The receptor comes from a male patient under 18 who had a stem cell transplant for acute lymphoblastic leukemia, so the T cells may come from the graft donor. The chain couples TRBV5-1 to TRBJ2-1, with D unclear. This specimen consisted of PBMCs, mostly from graft donor cells, obtained 180 days after TCRalphabeta/CD19-depleted stem cell transplant. The CDR3 reads CASSQAPRTYNEQFF. In DNA form, the CDR3 reads TGCGCCAGCAGCCAGGCTCCACGCACCTACAATGAGCAGTTCTTC. Drawing the rest from reference TRBV5-1 and TRBJ2-1, the complete variable domain is KAGVTQTPRYLIKTRGQQVTLSCSPISGHRSVSWYQQTPGQGLQFLFEYFSETQRNKGNFPGRFSGRQFSNSRSEMNVSTLELGDSALYLCASSQAPRTYNEQFFGPGTRLTVL.